This paragraph reports one TCR beta chain. The target antigen is unknown. Assay: immunoSEQ multiplex PCR; the TCRdb copy retains only in-frame clones and omits some. The sample lists approximately 76,000 clones; roughly 84% were seen once. These data originate in a study of graft-versus-host responses after intestinal transplantation. Findings and caveats of the study: Recipient-marrow GvH clones were detected, some having first appeared in ileum or blood.

The CDR3 is made up of 12 amino acids. Germline V gene lookup returns CDR1 MNHNY and CDR2 SVGAGI (reference sequence). V was trimmed by 4 bases and J by 0 bases, leaving 3 bases between them. The sequencing here drew on unstimulated CD4+ T cells sorted from spleen or lymph node cells, taken before transplant. The receptor was isolated from a human donor who was the organ donor for an intestinal transplant. This chain uses TRBV6-6 with TRBJ1-1; D gene uncertain. CDR3: CASSSVNTEAFF. The CDR3, as DNA: TGTGCCAGCAGTTCGGTGAACACTGAAGCTTTCTTT.